Below are 32 T cell receptor beta chains sequenced from a single sample in a study of regulatory T cells in long-lasting Graves disease. The authors built TCR beta libraries using iRepertoire HTBI primers and Arm-PCR of CDR3 regions. TCRdb re-called the multiplex PCR reads with MiXCR, one entry per CDR3 protein. The table has 420,000 or so distinct CDR3 sequences, roughly 17% seen once. Time point defined: newly diagnosed GD, antithyroid drugs for less than 3 months. The TCR library was made from RNA that had been extracted from PBMCs in TRIzol. The sample was also linked to a second study, of T cells in Graves' hyperthyroidism and ophthalmopathy.

This material consisted of peripheral blood mononuclear cells (PBMCs), taken at new diagnosis, from a patient treated with antithyroid drugs. The source of these receptors is a young woman with Graves disease.

In its sample, this clonotype was seen many times. The chain combines TRBV20-1 with TRBJ2-7; the match to TRBD2 covers 7 bases. The CDR3 sequence is 15 residues long. Germline values: CDR1 DFQATT, CDR2 SNEGSKA (reference sequence). With V trimmed by 6 bases and J by 0 bases, 11 bases remained unmatched. The CDR3 protein is CSAPEVPSGSYEQYF. The CDR3 nucleotides are TGCAGTGCCCCAGAGGTCCCTAGCGGCTCCTACGAGCAGTACTTC.

This clonotype was seen at least ten times. The J gene is TRBJ2-3, the V gene TRBV5-1, with 8 bases fitting TRBD1. CDR1 and CDR2 from the germline V gene are SGHRS and YFSETQ. Trimming removed 4 bases from V and 5 bases from J; junction bases left unmatched: 9. The CDR3 has 15 amino acids. DNA for the CDR3: TGCGCCAGCAGCCCGGGACAGGTAGGGGGAGATACGCAGTATTTT. Its translation: CASSPGQVGGDTQYF. Supplemented by reference TRBV5-1 and TRBJ2-3, the full variable domain reads KAGVTQTPRYLIKTRGQQVTLSCSPISGHRSVSWYQQTPGQGLQFLFEYFSETQRNKGNFPGRFSGRQFSNSRSEMNVSTLELGDSALYLCASSPGQVGGDTQYFGPGTRLTVL.

This clonotype has at least ten counts. The gene calls are TRBV6-2 or TRBV6-3 and TRBJ2-1; 10 bases map to TRBD1. CDR3 length equals 16 residues. Looked up from germline, CDR1 is MNHEY and CDR2 is SVGEGT. V was pared by 2 bases and J by 5 bases, with 6 bases of the junction left unmatched. The CDR3 DNA reads TGTGCCAGCAGTTACGAGCCGGGACAGGGGAACAATGAGCAGTTCTTC. Translated, it gives CASSYEPGQGNNEQFF.

Regarding this clonotype: This clone may be a read error of a much larger clone one base away. CDR3 amino acids: CASSFTVSEQFF. In nucleotides, the CDR3 is TGTGCCAGCAGTTTTACGGTTAGCGAGCAGTTCTTC. The chain couples TRBV12-3 or TRBV12-4 to TRBJ2-3; no reliable D call. Judging by the DNA end, TRBJ2-1 fits better; the J call may be wrong. The CDR3 runs to 12 residues.

This clonotype was counted many times. The chain couples TRBV28 to TRBJ2-7, with D tentatively TRBD1 (5 bases). CDR3 size: 19 residues. Deletions cut 0 bases from V and 3 bases from J, with 24 bases between. Looked up from germline, CDR1 is MDHEN and CDR2 is SYDVKM. CDR3 in amino acids: CASSLCYSRESALSYEQYF. The CDR3 DNA follows: TGTGCCAGCAGTTTATGCTATAGCAGGGAATCGGCACTTAGCTACGAGCAGTACTTC.

This clonotype was detected a few times. The chain employs TRBV7-8 and TRBJ1-5; D might be TRBD1 (5 bases). V shed 3 bases and J shed 2 bases, with 14 bases lying between them. The CDR3 spans 16 residues. Germline V lookup: CDR1 SGHVS, CDR2 FQNEAQ. Written as DNA, the CDR3 is TGTGCCAGCAGCTTGGCAGGGAGTTTTCGCAATCAGCCCCAGCATTTT. Protein sequence: CASSLAGSFRNQPQHF.

For this clonotype: A much larger clone lies a single base off, so this may be a read error. The chain carries TRBV6-5 and TRBJ2-7, with D unresolved. CDR1 is MNHEY and CDR2 is SVGAGI in the germline V gene. CDR3 size: 12 residues. In DNA, the CDR3 is TGTGCCAGCAGTTTTCCCGTGTACGGGCAGTACTTC. This sequence encodes CASSFPVYGQYF.

The chain combines TRBV19 with TRBJ2-7; D may correspond to TRBD1 or TRBD2 (5 bases each). This CDR3 has 13 residues. CDR1 is LNHDA, CDR2 SQIVND, per germline (reference sequence). V gave up 6 bases and J gave up 2 bases, with 11 bases separating them. CDR3 bases: TGTGCCAGTAGCTCAAAGGGACCCTACGAGCAGTACTTC. Translated, it gives CASSSKGPYEQYF.

There are a few counts of this clonotype. J is TRBJ2-5 and V is TRBV28; TRBD1 is a possible D gene (5 bases). Germline V gives CDR1 MDHEN, CDR2 SYDVKM. The CDR3 extends over 13 amino acids. V gave up 5 bases and J gave up 5 bases, with 12 bases separating them. CDR3 amino acids: CASSMGRVETQYF. CDR3 nucleotide sequence: TGTGCCAGCAGTATGGGCAGGGTGGAGACCCAGTACTTC. Full variable domain (missing parts from reference TRBV28 and TRBJ2-5): DVKVTQSSRYLVKRTGEKVFLECVQDMDHENMFWYRQDPGLGLRLIYFSYDVKMKEKGDIPEGYSVSREKKERFSLILESASTNQTSMYLCASSMGRVETQYFGPGTRLLVL.

V and J are TRBV27 and TRBJ1-2; D unresolved. The CDR3 runs 15 residues. The germline V gene has CDR1 MNHEY and CDR2 SMNVEV (reference sequence). V gave up 5 bases and J gave up 2 bases, with 15 bases separating them. This CDR3 reads CASSPSIPENYGYTF. The CDR3 nucleotides are TGTGCCAGCAGTCCCTCAATACCCGAAAACTATGGCTACACCTTC.

This chain joins TRBV19 and TRBJ2-1, with 12 positions matching TRBD2. The CDR3 runs to 15 residues. Germline assignment: CDR1 LNHDA and CDR2 SQIVND (reference sequence). With V trimmed by 3 bases and J by 8 bases, 5 bases remained unmatched. The CDR3 here is CASSMGTSGFYEQFF. Written as DNA, the CDR3 is TGTGCCAGTAGTATGGGGACTAGCGGGTTCTATGAGCAGTTCTTC. Full variable domain (missing parts from reference TRBV19 and TRBJ2-1): DGGITQSPKYLFRKEGQNVTLSCEQNLNHDAMYWYRQDPGQGLRLIYYSQIVNDFQKGDIAEGYSVSREKKESFPLTVTSAQKNPTAFYLCASSMGTSGFYEQFFGPGTRLTVL.

This clonotype was detected many times. V is TRBV29-1 and J is TRBJ1-1; the D is unclear. The ends were cut back, 4 bases at V and 2 bases at J, with 8 bases in the middle. There are 12 residues in the CDR3. Germline-derived CDR1 and CDR2 are SQVTM and ANQGSEA. The CDR3 coding sequence is TGCAGCGTTGTGGGCAAAAACACTGAAGCTTTCTTT. This encodes CSVVGKNTEAFF. The full variable domain, rest sourced from reference TRBV29-1 and TRBJ1-1, is SAVISQKPSRDICQRGTSLTIQCQVDSQVTMMFWYRQQPGQSLTLIATANQGSEATYESGFVIDKFPISRPNLTFSTLTVSNMSPEDSSIYLCSVVGKNTEAFFGQGTRLTVV.

This clonotype has a count of ten or more. J is TRBJ2-7 and V is TRBV6-1, with unresolved D. Per germline, CDR1 MNHNS and CDR2 SASEGT. The V end was cut by 5 bases, the J end by 9 bases, with 14 bases between. The CDR3 is 12 residues long. The CDR3 sequence: CASSLQPNTQYF. The CDR3 DNA reads as TGTGCCAGCAGTCTTCAGCCCAACACGCAGTACTTC.

This clonotype was detected only a few times. The chain is built from TRBV2 and TRBJ1-5, with 10 bases that match TRBD1. The CDR3 is 15 amino acids. Germline CDR1 and CDR2: SNHLY and FYNNEI. V gave up 2 bases and J gave up 4 bases; unmatched junction bases: 2. Written as DNA, the CDR3 is TGTGCCAGCAGTGAACCGGGACAGGGGAATCAGCCCCAGCATTTT. Its translation is CASSEPGQGNQPQHF.

The table lists this clonotype with a few counts. The chain carries TRBV6-4 and TRBJ2-1, with 7 bases identical to TRBD2. Per the germline V gene, CDR1 is MRHNA and CDR2 is SNTAGT. Trimming took 5 bases from V and 6 from J; bases not matched to a gene: 10. There are 15 residues in the CDR3. The CDR3 reads CASSYRGGSPNEQFF. CDR3 nucleotides: TGTGCCAGCAGTTACCGCGGCGGGAGTCCCAATGAGCAGTTCTTC.

This clonotype was observed at least ten times. The chain uses TRBV7-2 and TRBJ2-5, with no clear D. CDR1 is SGHTA and CDR2 is FQGNSA in the germline V gene. The CDR3 runs to 15 residues. With 2 bases removed from V and 5 bases from J, the gap between germline ends came to 15 bases. CDR3 nucleotide sequence: TGTGCCAGCAGCTTATTAGCTCGGGCAACGGAGACCCAGTACTTC. Encoded protein: CASSLLARATETQYF.

This clonotype was found a few times. V is TRBV20-1 and J is TRBJ2-1; 12 bases align to TRBD1. V was clipped by 6 bases and J by 4 bases; unmatched bases: 13. This CDR3 has 17 amino acids. Looked up from germline, CDR1 is DFQATT and CDR2 is SNEGSKA (reference sequence). As DNA, the CDR3 is TGCAGTGCCCCCGGGACAGGGGGCCCACGAAGTTACAATGAGCAGTTCTTC. Translated: CSAPGTGGPRSYNEQFF.

This clonotype showed up just a few times. The V gene is TRBV2, the J gene TRBJ2-3; no clear D. There are 14 residues in the CDR3. Germline V CDR1 and CDR2: SNHLY, FYNNEI. The ends were cut back, 6 bases at V and 4 bases at J, with 14 bases in the middle. CDR3 region: CASRQTTLADTQYF. As DNA, the CDR3 is TGTGCCAGCAGACAGACCACCTTAGCAGATACGCAGTATTTT.

This clonotype came up many times. The chain has TRBV11-2 and TRBJ2-7; 7 bases agree with TRBD2. V dropped 3 bases and J dropped 2; count of bases not matched to a gene: 4. The V gene's germline CDR1 is SGHAT and CDR2 FQNNGV. The CDR3 spans 14 residues. CDR3 sequence (DNA): TGTGCCAGCAGCTTGAGCGGGACTCCCTACGAGCAGTACTTC. Its protein product is CASSLSGTPYEQYF.

The sample holds a few counts of this clonotype. J is TRBJ2-7 and V is TRBV10-1, with a tentative D call TRBD1 (5 bases). V lost 3 bases to trimming and J lost 3 bases, with 12 bases between them. Germline loops: CDR1 WNHNN, CDR2 SYGVQD (reference sequence). The CDR3 length is 14 residues. CDR3 nucleotides: TGCGCCAGCAGTGACGACAGAACTGGCTACGAGCAGTACTTC. This encodes CASSDDRTGYEQYF.

The chain couples TRBV7-9 to TRBJ2-1; TRBD2 agrees at 8 bases. The V and J ends lost 5 bases and 10 bases, in that order; junction bases with no gene match: 7. The CDR3 has 13 amino acids. The germline V gene encodes CDR1 SEHNR and CDR2 FQNEAQ (reference sequence). In DNA form, the CDR3 reads TGTGCCAGCAGCATAAGCGGGAGTGGAGAGCAGTTCTTC. This codes for CASSISGSGEQFF.

As concerns this clonotype: One end of the junction is discordant with germline, which a read error may explain. This chain links TRBV3-1 with TRBJ2-3; D is perhaps TRBD2 (6 bases). The CDR3 is 19 amino acids. Per germline, CDR1 LGHDT and CDR2 YNNKEL (reference sequence). This CDR3 reads CASSQRSVRLGASTDTQYF. The CDR3 nucleotides are TGTGCCAGCAGCCAACGTTCCGTGAGACTAGGGGCTAGCACAGATACACAGTATTTT.

The rearrangement joins TRBV18 to TRBJ1-1; D uncertain. The CDR3 covers 13 residues. Germline loops: CDR1 KGHSH, CDR2 LQKENI. The V end was cut by 3 bases, the J end by 1 base, with 6 bases between. The CDR3 DNA reads as TGTGCCAGCTCACCCCGTACGAACACTGAAGCTTTCTTT. Protein: CASSPRTNTEAFF.

The sample holds many counts of this clonotype. The V call is TRBV6-2 or TRBV6-3, the J call TRBJ2-2, with D perhaps matching TRBD1 (6 bases). CDR3 length: 12 residues. CDR1 and CDR2 from the germline V gene are MNHEY and SVGEGT. Trimming stripped 6 bases from V and 7 bases from J, with 9 bases between. The CDR3 loop reads CASSRGDGELFF. CDR3 sequence (DNA): TGTGCCAGCAGCAGGGGCGACGGGGAGCTGTTTTTT.

This clonotype has a count of ten or more. This rearrangement joins TRBV6-1 to TRBJ1-1; D gene uncertain. Germline CDR1 is MNHNS and CDR2 is SASEGT. V shed 7 bases and J shed 3 bases, with 12 bases lying between them. The CDR3 covers 13 residues. The CDR3 region has the DNA TGTGCCAGCAAGGTGGGCAGCCACACTGAAGCTTTCTTT. Encoded protein: CASKVGSHTEAFF.

The sample holds a few counts of this clonotype. This rearrangement joins TRBV10-2 to TRBJ2-7; TRBD2 aligns across 11 bases. The junction had 3 bases not matched to a gene; V was cut back by 2 bases and J by 3 bases. Germline V gene lookup returns CDR1 WSHSY and CDR2 SAAADI. This CDR3 has 15 amino acids. CDR3 region: CASSEGLAGHYEQYF. The DNA of the CDR3 is TGCGCCAGCAGTGAGGGACTAGCGGGCCACTACGAGCAGTACTTC.

The sample holds many counts of this clonotype. This rearrangement joins TRBV12-3 or TRBV12-4 to TRBJ2-3, with 11 bases fitting TRBD1. The CDR3 has 15 amino acids. J was trimmed by 4 bases and V by 6 bases; bases with no gene match: 6. In DNA, the CDR3 is TGTGCCAGCAGCTACTCGGACAGGGGGCCAGATACGCAGTATTTT. Translated, it gives CASSYSDRGPDTQYF.

This clonotype has a count of ten or more. The genes are TRBV27 and TRBJ2-1, with 11 bases aligning to TRBD2. The V and J ends lost 4 bases and 4 bases, in that order; junction bases with no gene match: 3. Looked up from germline, CDR1 is MNHEY and CDR2 is SMNVEV (reference sequence). The CDR3 loop spans 15 amino acids. CDR3 sequence (DNA): TGTGCCAGCAGTTGGGGGACTAGCGGTTACAATGAGCAGTTCTTC. Amino acid sequence: CASSWGTSGYNEQFF.

This clonotype was seen many times. CDR3 sequence (DNA): TGTGCCAGCAGCCCACCCGGGACAGGGCGCCTTGGCGGGGAGCTGTTTTTT. Translating gives CASSPPGTGRLGGELFF. The chain employs TRBV7-2 and TRBJ2-2; 9 bases agree with TRBD1. The trim removed 5 bases at V and 7 bases at J, leaving 14 bases unmatched. The CDR3 extends over 17 amino acids. CDR1 is SGHTA, CDR2 FQGNSA, per germline. The variable domain in full, with the rest retrieved from reference TRBV7-2 and TRBJ2-2, is GAGVSQSPSNKVTEKGKDVELRCDPISGHTALYWYRQSLGQGLEFLIYFQGNSAPDKSGLPSDRFSAERTGGSVSTLTIQRTQQEDSAVYLCASSPPGTGRLGGELFFGEGSRLTVL.

The gene calls are TRBV12-3 or TRBV12-4 and TRBJ2-2; 12 bases agree with TRBD2. The V gene end was trimmed by 3 bases and the J gene end by 7 bases; junction bases not matched to a gene: 6. CDR3 length equals 16 residues. For the CDR3, the DNA is TGTGCCAGCAGTTTGGCTAGCGGGGGGGTTGGCGGGGAGCTGTTTTTT. It codes for CASSLASGGVGGELFF.

This clonotype was seen at least ten times. One junction end disagrees with the germline gene, perhaps due to a read error. The chain combines TRBV28 with TRBJ2-5; D is tentatively TRBD1 or TRBD2 (6 bases each). CDR3 length: 15 amino acids. The germline CDR1 and CDR2 sequences are MDHEN and SYDVKM. Here the CDR3 DNA reads TGTGCCGGCAGTGGGGGGCACAGAGCCCAAGAGACCCAGTACTTC. Translated: CAGSGGHRAQETQYF.

This clonotype was counted only a few times. V gene TRBV29-1 combines with J gene TRBJ2-7; TRBD1 is a possible D gene (7 bases). The CDR3 spans 15 residues. CDR1 SQVTM and CDR2 ANQGSEA come from the germline V gene. V was pared by 6 bases and J by 1 base, with 19 bases between. Here the CDR3 DNA reads TGCAGCGTGGGGGGACTTCAGGGGGTTTCCTACGAGCAGTACTTC. Translated, it gives CSVGGLQGVSYEQYF.